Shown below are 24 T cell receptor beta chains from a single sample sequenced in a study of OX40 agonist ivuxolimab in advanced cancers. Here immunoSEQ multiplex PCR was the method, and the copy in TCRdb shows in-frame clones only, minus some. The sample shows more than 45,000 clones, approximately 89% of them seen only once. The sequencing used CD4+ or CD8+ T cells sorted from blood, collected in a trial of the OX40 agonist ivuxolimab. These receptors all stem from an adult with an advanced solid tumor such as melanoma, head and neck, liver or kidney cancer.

The CDR3: CASRKDSSYEQYF. CDR3 nucleotides: TGTGCCAGTAGAAAGGACAGCTCCTACGAGCAGTACTTC. This chain links TRBV19 with TRBJ2-7; D may be TRBD1 (6 bases). The CDR3 length is 13 residues. V lost 6 bases, J lost 0 bases, and 9 bases lay in between. Germline values: CDR1 LNHDA, CDR2 SQIVND (reference sequence).

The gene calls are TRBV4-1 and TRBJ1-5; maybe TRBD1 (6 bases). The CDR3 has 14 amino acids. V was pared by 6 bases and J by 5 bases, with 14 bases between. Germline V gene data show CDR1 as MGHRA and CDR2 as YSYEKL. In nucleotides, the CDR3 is TGCGCCAGCAGGGCGGTGGGGGGCGATCAGCCCCAGCATTTT. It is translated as CASRAVGGDQPQHF.

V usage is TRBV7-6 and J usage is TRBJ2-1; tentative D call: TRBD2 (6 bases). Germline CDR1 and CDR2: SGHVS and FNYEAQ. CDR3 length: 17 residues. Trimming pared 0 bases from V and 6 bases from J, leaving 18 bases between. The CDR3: CASSLAVGGIKVNEQFF. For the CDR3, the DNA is TGTGCCAGCAGCTTAGCGGTTGGGGGGATAAAGGTCAATGAGCAGTTCTTC.

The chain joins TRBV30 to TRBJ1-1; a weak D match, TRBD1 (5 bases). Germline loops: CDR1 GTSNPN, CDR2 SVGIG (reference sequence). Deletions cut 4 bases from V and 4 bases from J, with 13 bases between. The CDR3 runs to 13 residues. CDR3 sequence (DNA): TGTGCCTGGATACGGGGGGAGGCCACTGAAGCTTTCTTT. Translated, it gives CAWIRGEATEAFF.

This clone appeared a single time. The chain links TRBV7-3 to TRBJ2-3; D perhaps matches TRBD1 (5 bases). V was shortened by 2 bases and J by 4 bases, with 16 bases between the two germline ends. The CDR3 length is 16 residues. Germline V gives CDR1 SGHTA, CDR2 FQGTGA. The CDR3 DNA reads TGTGCCAGCAGCTTAGCCCCAAACCTAGGGGCAGATACGCAGTATTTT. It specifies CASSLAPNLGADTQYF. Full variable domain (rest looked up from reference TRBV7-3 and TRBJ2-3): GAGVSQTPSNKVTEKGKYVELRCDPISGHTALYWYRQSLGQGPEFLIYFQGTGAADDSGLPNDRFFAVRPEGSVSTLKIQRTERGDSAVYLCASSLAPNLGADTQYFGPGTRLTVL.

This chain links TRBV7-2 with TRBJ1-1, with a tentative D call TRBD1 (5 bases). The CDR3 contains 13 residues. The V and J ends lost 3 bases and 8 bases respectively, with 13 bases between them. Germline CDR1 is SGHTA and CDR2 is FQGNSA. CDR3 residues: CASSFAGGGEAFF. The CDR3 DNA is TGTGCCAGCAGCTTCGCCGGCGGGGGGGAAGCTTTCTTT. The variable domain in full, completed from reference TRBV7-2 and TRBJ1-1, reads GAGVSQSPSNKVTEKGKDVELRCDPISGHTALYWYRQSLGQGLEFLIYFQGNSAPDKSGLPSDRFSAERTGGSVSTLTIQRTQQEDSAVYLCASSFAGGGEAFFGQGTRLTVV.

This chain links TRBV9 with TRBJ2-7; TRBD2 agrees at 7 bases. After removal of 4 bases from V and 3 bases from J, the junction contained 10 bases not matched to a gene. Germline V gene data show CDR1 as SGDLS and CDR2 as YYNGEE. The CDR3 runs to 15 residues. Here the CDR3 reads CASSPTGRENYEQYF. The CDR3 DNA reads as TGTGCCAGCAGCCCCACCGGGCGGGAGAACTACGAGCAGTACTTC. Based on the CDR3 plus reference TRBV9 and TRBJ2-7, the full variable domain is DSGVTQTPKHLITATGQRVTLRCSPRSGDLSVYWYQQSLDQGLQFLIQYYNGEERAKGNILERFSAQQFPDLHSELNLSSLELGDSALYFCASSPTGRENYEQYFGPGTRLTVT.

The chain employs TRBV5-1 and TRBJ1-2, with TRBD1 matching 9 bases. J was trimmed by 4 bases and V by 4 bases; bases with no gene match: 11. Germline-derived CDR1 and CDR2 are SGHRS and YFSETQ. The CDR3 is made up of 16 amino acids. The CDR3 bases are TGCGCCAGCAGCGGGACAGGGCTCGTCGAGGGCTATGGCTACACCTTC. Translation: CASSGTGLVEGYGYTF.

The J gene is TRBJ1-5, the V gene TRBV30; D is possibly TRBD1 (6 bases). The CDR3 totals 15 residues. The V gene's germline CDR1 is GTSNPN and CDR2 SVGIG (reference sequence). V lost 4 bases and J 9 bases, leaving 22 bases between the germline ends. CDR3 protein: CAWTPRGQLGRPQHF. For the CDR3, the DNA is TGTGCCTGGACCCCACGGGGGCAGTTAGGCCGGCCCCAGCATTTT.

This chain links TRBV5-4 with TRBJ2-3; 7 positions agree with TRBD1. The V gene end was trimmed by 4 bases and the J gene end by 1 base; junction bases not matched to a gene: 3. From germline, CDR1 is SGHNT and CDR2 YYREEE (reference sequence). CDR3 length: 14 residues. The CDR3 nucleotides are TGTGCCAGCAGCCCTGACAGGGGCACAGATACGCAGTATTTT. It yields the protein CASSPDRGTDTQYF.

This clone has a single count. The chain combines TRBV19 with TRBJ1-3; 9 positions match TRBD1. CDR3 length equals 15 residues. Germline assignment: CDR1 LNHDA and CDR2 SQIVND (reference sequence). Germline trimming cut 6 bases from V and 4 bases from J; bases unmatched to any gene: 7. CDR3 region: CASRPTGGSGNTIYF. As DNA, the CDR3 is TGTGCCAGTAGACCAACAGGGGGCTCAGGAAACACCATATATTTT.

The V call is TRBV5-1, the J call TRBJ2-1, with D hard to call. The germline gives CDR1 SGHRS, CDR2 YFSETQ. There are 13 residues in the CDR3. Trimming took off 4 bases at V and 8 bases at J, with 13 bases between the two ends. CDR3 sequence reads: CASSVASGDEQFF. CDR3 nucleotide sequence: TGCGCCAGCAGCGTGGCTAGTGGTGATGAGCAGTTCTTC.

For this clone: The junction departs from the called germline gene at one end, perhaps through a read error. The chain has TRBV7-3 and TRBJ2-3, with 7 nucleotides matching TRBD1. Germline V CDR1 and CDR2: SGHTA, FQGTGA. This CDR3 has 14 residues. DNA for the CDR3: TGTGCCAGCAGCATAACAGGGGGCACAGATACGCAGTATTTT. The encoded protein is CASSITGGTDTQYF. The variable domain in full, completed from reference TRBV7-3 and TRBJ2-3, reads GAGVSQTPSNKVTEKGKYVELRCDPISGHTALYWYRQSLGQGPEFLIYFQGTGAADDSGLPNDRFFAVRPEGSVSTLKIQRTERGDSAVYLCASSITGGTDTQYFGPGTRLTVL.

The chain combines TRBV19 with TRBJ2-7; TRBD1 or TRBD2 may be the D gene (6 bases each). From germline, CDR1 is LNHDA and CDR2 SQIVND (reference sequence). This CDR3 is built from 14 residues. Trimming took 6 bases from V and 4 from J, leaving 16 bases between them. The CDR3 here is CASSRGTTLYEQYF. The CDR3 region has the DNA TGTGCCAGTAGCCGGGGGACAACCTTATACGAGCAGTACTTC.

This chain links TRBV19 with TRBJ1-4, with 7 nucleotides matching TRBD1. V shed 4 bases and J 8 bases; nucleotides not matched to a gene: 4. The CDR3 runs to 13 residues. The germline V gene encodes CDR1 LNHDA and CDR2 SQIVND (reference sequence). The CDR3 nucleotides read TGTGCCAGTAGTACGGGACAGCGGGAAAAACTGTTTTTT. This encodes CASSTGQREKLFF.

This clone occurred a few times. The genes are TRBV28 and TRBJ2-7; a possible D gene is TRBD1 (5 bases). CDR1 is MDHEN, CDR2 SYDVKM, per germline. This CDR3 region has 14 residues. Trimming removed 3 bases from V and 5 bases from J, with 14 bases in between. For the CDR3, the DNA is TGTGCCAGCAGTTTGGCAGGGCCAAACGACGAGCAGTACTTC. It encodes CASSLAGPNDEQYF. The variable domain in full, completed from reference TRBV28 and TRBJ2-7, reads DVKVTQSSRYLVKRTGEKVFLECVQDMDHENMFWYRQDPGLGLRLIYFSYDVKMKEKGDIPEGYSVSREKKERFSLILESASTNQTSMYLCASSLAGPNDEQYFGPGTRLTVT.

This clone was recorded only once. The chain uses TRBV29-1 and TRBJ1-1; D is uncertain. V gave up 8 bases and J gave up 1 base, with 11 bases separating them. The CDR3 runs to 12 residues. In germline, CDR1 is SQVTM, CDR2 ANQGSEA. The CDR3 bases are TGCAGCTTCAGCCGTTGGAACACTGAAGCTTTCTTT. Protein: CSFSRWNTEAFF.

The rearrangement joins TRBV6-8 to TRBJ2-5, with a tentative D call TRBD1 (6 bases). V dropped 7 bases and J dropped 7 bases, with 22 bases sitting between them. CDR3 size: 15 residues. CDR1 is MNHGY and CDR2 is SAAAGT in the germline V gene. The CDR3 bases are TGTGCCAGCACCCTGGGGACACACATACAGGGGACCCAGTACTTC. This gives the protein CASTLGTHIQGTQYF.

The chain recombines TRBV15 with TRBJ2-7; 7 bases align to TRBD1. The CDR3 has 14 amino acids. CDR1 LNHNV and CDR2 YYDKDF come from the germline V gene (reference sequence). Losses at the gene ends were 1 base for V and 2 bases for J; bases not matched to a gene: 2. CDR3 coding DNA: TGTGCCACCAGCAGAGGTGGGACAGCCTACGAGCAGTACTTC. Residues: CATSRGGTAYEQYF.

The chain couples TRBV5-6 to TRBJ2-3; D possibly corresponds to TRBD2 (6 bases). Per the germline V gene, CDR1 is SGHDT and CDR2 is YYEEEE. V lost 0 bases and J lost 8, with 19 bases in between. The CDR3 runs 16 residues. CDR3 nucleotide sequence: TGTGCCAGCAGCTTGGTTCGGGAGTTCGTCGTCGGTACGCAGTATTTT. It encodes CASSLVREFVVGTQYF. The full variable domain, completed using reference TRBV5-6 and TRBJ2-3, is DAGVTQSPTHLIKTRGQQVTLRCSPKSGHDTVSWYQQALGQGPQFIFQYYEEEERQRGNFPDRFSGHQFPNYSSELNVNALLLGDSALYLCASSLVREFVVGTQYFGPGTRLTVL.

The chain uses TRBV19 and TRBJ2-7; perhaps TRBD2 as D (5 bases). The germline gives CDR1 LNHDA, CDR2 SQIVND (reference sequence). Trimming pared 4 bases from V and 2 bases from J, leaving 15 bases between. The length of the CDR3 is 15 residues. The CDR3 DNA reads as TGTGCCAGTAGTACATCTATGGACGGGGCCTACGAGCAGTACTTC. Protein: CASSTSMDGAYEQYF.

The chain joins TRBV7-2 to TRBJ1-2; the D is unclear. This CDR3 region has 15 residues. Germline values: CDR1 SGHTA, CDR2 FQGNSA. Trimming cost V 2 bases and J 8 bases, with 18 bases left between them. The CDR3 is CASSLMGEPPHGYTF. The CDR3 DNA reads TGTGCCAGCAGCTTAATGGGCGAACCGCCGCACGGCTACACCTTC. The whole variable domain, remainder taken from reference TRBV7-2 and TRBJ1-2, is GAGVSQSPSNKVTEKGKDVELRCDPISGHTALYWYRQSLGQGLEFLIYFQGNSAPDKSGLPSDRFSAERTGGSVSTLTIQRTQQEDSAVYLCASSLMGEPPHGYTFGSGTRLTVV.

Written as DNA, the CDR3 is TGTGCCAGCAGCTTCGCCGGAGGAGGGAACTATGAGCAGTTCTTC. It is translated as CASSFAGGGNYEQFF. This chain links TRBV7-6 with TRBJ2-1, with D possibly being TRBD2 (6 bases). V lost 3 bases, J lost 8 bases, and 17 bases lay in between. The CDR3 has 15 residues. Germline V gene lookup returns CDR1 SGHVS and CDR2 FNYEAQ.

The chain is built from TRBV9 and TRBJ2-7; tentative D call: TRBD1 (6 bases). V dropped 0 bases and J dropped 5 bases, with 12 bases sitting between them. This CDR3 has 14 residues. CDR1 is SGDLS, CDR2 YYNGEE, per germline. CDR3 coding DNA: TGTGCCAGCAGCGTAGGTATAGGGGGAAACGAGCAGTACTTC. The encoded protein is CASSVGIGGNEQYF.